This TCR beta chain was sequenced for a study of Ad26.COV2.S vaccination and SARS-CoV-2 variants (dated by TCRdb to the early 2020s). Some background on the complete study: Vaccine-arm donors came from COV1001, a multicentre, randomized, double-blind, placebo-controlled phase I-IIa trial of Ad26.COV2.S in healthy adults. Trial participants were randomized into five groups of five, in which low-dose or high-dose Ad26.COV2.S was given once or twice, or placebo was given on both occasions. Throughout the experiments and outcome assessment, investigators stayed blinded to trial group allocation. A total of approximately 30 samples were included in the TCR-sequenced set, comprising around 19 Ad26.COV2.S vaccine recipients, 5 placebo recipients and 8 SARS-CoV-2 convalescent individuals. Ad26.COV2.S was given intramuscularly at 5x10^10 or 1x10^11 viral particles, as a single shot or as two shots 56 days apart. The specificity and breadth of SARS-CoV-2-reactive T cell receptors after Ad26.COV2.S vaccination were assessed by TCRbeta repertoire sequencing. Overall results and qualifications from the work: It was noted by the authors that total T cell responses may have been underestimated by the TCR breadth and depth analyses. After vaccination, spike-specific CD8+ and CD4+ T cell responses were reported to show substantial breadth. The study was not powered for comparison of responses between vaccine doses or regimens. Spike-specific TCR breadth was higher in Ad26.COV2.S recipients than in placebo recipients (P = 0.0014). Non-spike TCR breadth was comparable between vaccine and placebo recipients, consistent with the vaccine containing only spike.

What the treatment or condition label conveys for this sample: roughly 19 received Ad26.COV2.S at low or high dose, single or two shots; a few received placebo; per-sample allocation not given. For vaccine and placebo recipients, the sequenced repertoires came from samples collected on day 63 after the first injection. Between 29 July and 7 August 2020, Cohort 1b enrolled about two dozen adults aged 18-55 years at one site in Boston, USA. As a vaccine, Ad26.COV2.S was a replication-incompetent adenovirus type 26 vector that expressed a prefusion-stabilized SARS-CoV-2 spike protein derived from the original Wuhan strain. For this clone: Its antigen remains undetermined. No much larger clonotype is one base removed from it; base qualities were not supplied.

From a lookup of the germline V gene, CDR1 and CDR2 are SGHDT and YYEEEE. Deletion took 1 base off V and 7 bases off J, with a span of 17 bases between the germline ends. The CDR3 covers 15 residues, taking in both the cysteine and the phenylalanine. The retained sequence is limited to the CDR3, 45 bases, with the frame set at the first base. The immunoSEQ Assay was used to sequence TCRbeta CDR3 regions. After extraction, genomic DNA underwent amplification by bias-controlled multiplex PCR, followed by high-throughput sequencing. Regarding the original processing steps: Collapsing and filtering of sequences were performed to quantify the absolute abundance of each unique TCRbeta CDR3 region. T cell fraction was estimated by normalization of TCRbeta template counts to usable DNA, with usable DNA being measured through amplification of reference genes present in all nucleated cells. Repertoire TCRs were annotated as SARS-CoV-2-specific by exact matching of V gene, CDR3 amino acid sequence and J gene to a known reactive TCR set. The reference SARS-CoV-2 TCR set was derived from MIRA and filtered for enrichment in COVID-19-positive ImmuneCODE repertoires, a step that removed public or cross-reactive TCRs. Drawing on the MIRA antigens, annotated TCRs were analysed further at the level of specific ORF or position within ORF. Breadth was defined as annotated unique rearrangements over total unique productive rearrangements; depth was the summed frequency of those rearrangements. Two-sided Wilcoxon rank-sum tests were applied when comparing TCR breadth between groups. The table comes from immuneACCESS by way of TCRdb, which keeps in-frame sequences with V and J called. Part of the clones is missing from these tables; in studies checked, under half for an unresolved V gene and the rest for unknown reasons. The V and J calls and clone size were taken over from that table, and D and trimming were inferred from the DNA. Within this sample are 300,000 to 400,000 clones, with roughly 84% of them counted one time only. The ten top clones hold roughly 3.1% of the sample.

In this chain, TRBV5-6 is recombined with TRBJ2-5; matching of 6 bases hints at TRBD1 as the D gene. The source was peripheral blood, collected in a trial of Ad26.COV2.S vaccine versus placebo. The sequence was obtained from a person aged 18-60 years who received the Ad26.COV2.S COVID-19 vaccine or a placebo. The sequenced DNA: TGTGCCAGCAGCTTGCAGGCAGGGGCCTCAGGGACCCAGTACTTC. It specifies CASSLQAGASGTQYF.